The 30 T cell receptor beta chains reported below all come from one sample, sequenced in a study of blood T cell repertoires in COVID-19 (dated by TCRdb to 2019 to 2021). The library was produced with the immunoSEQ multiplex PCR assay. The source is immuneACCESS, and TCRdb retained only in-frame sequences with V and J called. Part of the clones is not carried over; for the studies checked, unresolved V genes explain less than half of this, and the remainder is unexplained. The sample profile shows about 140,000 clones; approximately 80% of them were found once. Clones ranked in the top ten supply approximately 3.5% of the sample. The sequenced material came from peripheral blood. All receptors derive from a man between 65 and 80 years old who had recovered from COVID-19.

This clone was recorded a few times. The chain recombines TRBV7-9 with TRBJ1-5, with no clear D. This CDR3 region has 12 residues. Germline CDR1 and CDR2: SEHNR and FQNEAQ (reference sequence). V gave up 4 bases and J gave up 6 bases, with 7 bases separating them. The CDR3 spells CASSSGIQPQHF. The CDR3 DNA is TGTGCCAGCAGCTCAGGTATTCAGCCCCAGCATTTT.

The V gene is TRBV4-3, the J gene TRBJ2-3, with D unclear. Germline V CDR1 and CDR2: LGHNA, YSLEER. The CDR3 spans 13 residues. The V and J ends lost 2 bases and 0 bases respectively, with 3 bases between them. CDR3 loop: CASSQTSTDTQYF. The DNA for the CDR3 is TGCGCCAGCAGCCAAACTAGCACAGATACGCAGTATTTT.

V usage is TRBV30 and J usage is TRBJ2-1, with 9 positions matching TRBD2. V shed 3 bases, J shed 3 bases, and the junction held 9 bases outside the gene matches. Germline lookup yields CDR1 GTSNPN and CDR2 SVGIG (reference sequence). The CDR3 totals 16 residues. DNA for the CDR3: TGTGCCTGGAGCGAGAGCGGGAGGCCACTCTACAATGAGCAGTTCTTC. Translated: CAWSESGRPLYNEQFF.

The chain joins TRBV19 to TRBJ2-1; D gene unclear. V dropped 5 bases and J dropped 2 bases, with 13 bases sitting between them. In germline, CDR1 is LNHDA, CDR2 SQIVND (reference sequence). The CDR3 covers 15 residues. CDR3 protein: CASSVYSPAYNEQFF. CDR3 sequence (DNA): TGTGCCAGTAGTGTATATAGCCCCGCCTACAATGAGCAGTTCTTC.

The chain carries TRBV12-5 and TRBJ1-1, with 7 nucleotides matching TRBD1. The CDR3 loop spans 15 amino acids. V lost 2 bases and J lost 1; bases outside the gene matches: 4. Germline V gene sequence: CDR1 LGHNT, CDR2 FRNRAP. The CDR3 loop is CASGLPGTENTEAFF. CDR3 bases: TGTGCTAGTGGTTTGCCCGGGACAGAGAACACTGAAGCTTTCTTT.

The chain recombines TRBV30 with TRBJ1-1; 8 nucleotides align to TRBD1. V trimming: 3 bases; J trimming: 5 bases; junction bases outside the gene matches: 8. CDR3 length: 14 amino acids. Germline CDR1 is GTSNPN and CDR2 is SVGIG (reference sequence). CDR3 region: CAWRNPTGGTEAFF. As DNA, the CDR3 is TGTGCCTGGAGGAACCCAACAGGGGGAACTGAAGCTTTCTTT.

J is TRBJ2-7 and V is TRBV29-1; 8 nucleotides align to TRBD2. V shed 7 bases and J 5 bases; nucleotides not matched to a gene: 13. Germline V gene lookup returns CDR1 SQVTM and CDR2 ANQGSEA. The CDR3 sequence is 14 residues long. CDR3 protein: CSGVAGSLGHEQYF. Here the CDR3 DNA reads TGCAGCGGAGTAGCGGGATCCCTGGGACACGAGCAGTACTTC.

The rearrangement uses TRBV5-4 and TRBJ2-2; a weak D match, TRBD1 (6 bases). Germline CDR1 reads SGHNT; CDR2 reads YYREEE (reference sequence). The V end lost 2 bases, the J end lost 4 bases, and 15 bases lay between the germline ends. The CDR3 is made up of 16 amino acids. This CDR3 reads CASSFFVGAGTGELFF. In nucleotides, the CDR3 is TGTGCCAGCAGCTTTTTCGTGGGGGCGGGCACCGGGGAGCTGTTTTTT.

This sequence joins TRBV2 and TRBJ2-1, with TRBD1 as a possible D gene (5 bases). Germline values: CDR1 SNHLY, CDR2 FYNNEI. The CDR3 totals 13 residues. Deletions cut 3 bases from V and 12 bases from J, with 15 bases between. The CDR3 loop is CASSDQNGAGQFF. In nucleotides, the CDR3 is TGTGCCAGCAGTGATCAGAATGGGGCTGGGCAGTTCTTC.

The chain links TRBV3-1 (or the pseudogene TRBV3-2) to TRBJ1-2, with D tentatively TRBD1 (6 bases). CDR1 and CDR2 (germline): LGHDT, YNNKEL (reference sequence). CDR3 length: 14 amino acids. Trimming pared 1 base from V and 8 bases from J, leaving 14 bases between. CDR3 sequence: CASSQVGGTGGYTF. The CDR3 coding sequence is TGTGCCAGCAGCCAAGTTGGCGGCACAGGGGGCTACACCTTC.

The CDR3 sequence is CASSLGGGMQETQYF. The CDR3 nucleotides are TGTGCCAGCAGCTTAGGTGGGGGGATGCAAGAGACCCAGTACTTC. The V and J genes are TRBV11-3 and TRBJ2-5; a weak D match, TRBD2 (6 bases). The CDR3 spans 15 residues. The germline V and J ends were trimmed by 1 base and 2 bases, with 11 bases remaining between them. Germline V gives CDR1 SGHNT, CDR2 YENEEA.

V gene TRBV5-1 combines with J gene TRBJ2-7, with a tentative D call TRBD2 (6 bases). CDR3 length equals 15 residues. Trimming removed 2 bases from V and 1 base from J, with 13 bases in between. Germline V CDR1 and CDR2: SGHRS, YFSETQ. The CDR3 nucleotides read TGCGCCAGCAGCTTAAGGCTAGCGTCGTCCTACGAGCAGTACTTC. It specifies CASSLRLASSYEQYF.

This chain links TRBV5-6 with TRBJ1-5; D unresolved. The V gene lost 4 bases and the J gene lost 7 bases, with 12 bases spanning the gap. This CDR3 has 13 amino acids. CDR1 and CDR2 (germline): SGHDT, YYEEEE. The CDR3 coding sequence is TGTGCCAGCAGCCCGGCGGGCGGCCAGCCCCAGCATTTT. The encoded protein is CASSPAGGQPQHF.

DNA for the CDR3: TGTGCCAGCAGGGTAGCGGGGGTTAGCTCCTACAATGAGCAGTTCTTC. Encoded protein: CASRVAGVSSYNEQFF. This chain connects TRBV27 to TRBJ2-1; 9 positions agree with TRBD2. There are 16 residues in the CDR3. The V gene's germline CDR1 is MNHEY and CDR2 SMNVEV (reference sequence). The V and J ends lost 6 bases and 0 bases, in that order; junction bases with no gene match: 6.

As to this clone: In the same sample, other DNA sequences code for this CDR3. Here the CDR3 DNA reads TGTGCCAGCAGTGATTTACAGGATAATGAGCAGTTCTTC. As protein: CASSDLQDNEQFF. The chain is built from TRBV6-1 and TRBJ2-1, with TRBD1 as a possible D gene (5 bases). The ends were cut back, 3 bases at V and 7 bases at J, with 10 bases in the middle. The germline CDR1 and CDR2 sequences are MNHNS and SASEGT. The CDR3 sequence is 13 residues long.

V usage is TRBV7-9 and J usage is TRBJ2-3; D is perhaps TRBD2 (5 bases). Germline loops: CDR1 SEHNR, CDR2 FQNEAQ (reference sequence). The CDR3 sequence is 12 residues long. V was pared by 1 base and J by 6 bases, with 5 bases between. CDR3 in DNA: TGTGCCAGCAGCTTAGTAGCGGATACGCAGTATTTT. It encodes CASSLVADTQYF.

This chain joins TRBV9 and TRBJ1-2, with D possibly matching TRBD1 (5 bases). Germline CDR1 and CDR2: SGDLS and YYNGEE. The CDR3 runs 14 residues. Trimming stripped 4 bases from V and 8 bases from J, with 18 bases between. CDR3: CASSPPGRGEGYTF. In DNA, the CDR3 is TGTGCCAGCAGCCCCCCTGGGAGGGGAGAGGGCTACACCTTC.

The chain couples TRBV12-3 or TRBV12-4 to TRBJ2-7; TRBD2 matches at 9 bases. CDR3 length: 13 amino acids. Trimming at V came to 3 bases and at J to 6 bases, leaving 3 bases not matched to a gene. CDR3 loop: CASSLNSGSEQYF. The CDR3 coding sequence is TGTGCCAGCAGTTTGAATAGCGGGAGCGAGCAGTACTTC.

This chain joins TRBV19 and TRBJ1-1, with 7 bases aligning to TRBD1. CDR1 and CDR2 (germline): LNHDA, SQIVND (reference sequence). Trimming removed 8 bases from V and 0 bases from J; junction bases left unmatched: 6. CDR3 length equals 14 residues. CDR3 in DNA: TGTGCCAGTGTTGACAGGGCGATGAACACTGAAGCTTTCTTT. Encoded protein: CASVDRAMNTEAFF. The whole variable domain, filled in from reference TRBV19 and TRBJ1-1, reads DGGITQSPKYLFRKEGQNVTLSCEQNLNHDAMYWYRQDPGQGLRLIYYSQIVNDFQKGDIAEGYSVSREKKESFPLTVTSAQKNPTAFYLCASVDRAMNTEAFFGQGTRLTVV.

This chain links TRBV5-1 with TRBJ2-5; perhaps TRBD2 as D (6 bases). Germline assignment: CDR1 SGHRS and CDR2 YFSETQ. The CDR3 covers 14 residues. The V end lost 0 bases, the J end lost 4 bases, and 10 bases lay between the germline ends. As DNA, the CDR3 is TGCGCCAGCAGCTTGGGCGGGACTCCAGAGACCCAGTACTTC. Its translation is CASSLGGTPETQYF.

This chain joins TRBV6-5 and TRBJ2-1; the match to TRBD2 covers 9 bases. The germline gives CDR1 MNHEY, CDR2 SVGAGI. The CDR3 covers 16 residues. The V and J ends lost 4 bases and 6 bases, in that order; junction bases with no gene match: 10. Here the CDR3 DNA reads TGTGCCAGCAGTTGGGGCACTAGCGGGTTTCCCAATGAGCAGTTCTTC. Encoded protein: CASSWGTSGFPNEQFF.

This clone has only a few counts. The chain has TRBV9 and TRBJ2-7; 7 bases agree with TRBD1. The CDR3 runs 19 residues. Germline V CDR1 and CDR2: SGDLS, YYNGEE. Unmatched junction bases numbered 22, after V lost 2 bases and J lost 5 bases. CDR3 in DNA: TGTGCCAGCAGCGTTGGACCTGGGAGAGGGATAGGGGGCTGGAACGAGCAGTACTTC. This sequence encodes CASSVGPGRGIGGWNEQYF.

The CDR3 loop reads CASSQGSPGVNEQFF. Written as DNA, the CDR3 is TGCGCCAGCAGCCAAGGCTCCCCGGGGGTCAATGAGCAGTTCTTC. This chain uses TRBV4-1 with TRBJ2-1, with TRBD2 as a possible D gene (6 bases). The CDR3 loop spans 15 amino acids. Germline CDR1 is MGHRA and CDR2 is YSYEKL. The V end was cut by 1 base, the J end by 6 bases, with 13 bases between.

This chain links TRBV18 with TRBJ2-4; 16 nucleotides line up with TRBD2. The V segment lost 3 bases and the J segment 3 bases; nucleotides outside the gene matches: 11. Germline CDR1 is KGHSH and CDR2 is LQKENI. The CDR3 contains 20 residues. The CDR3 reads CASSPRPGTSGRGDKNIQYF. The CDR3 coding sequence is TGTGCCAGCTCACCTCGCCCCGGGACTAGCGGGAGGGGTGACAAAAACATTCAGTACTTC.

The gene calls are TRBV3-1 (or the pseudogene TRBV3-2) and TRBJ2-5, with 12 bases identical to TRBD2. V was clipped by 3 bases and J by 4 bases; unmatched bases: 3. This CDR3 is built from 15 residues. The germline gives CDR1 LGHDT, CDR2 YNNKEL (reference sequence). In DNA, the CDR3 is TGTGCCAGCAGCCAGCTAGCGGGAGGGCCAGAGACCCAGTACTTC. Translation: CASSQLAGGPETQYF.

The chain has TRBV7-2 and TRBJ1-1; D not resolved. V shed 8 bases and J shed 6 bases, with 16 bases lying between them. Per germline, CDR1 SGHTA and CDR2 FQGNSA. The CDR3 runs to 13 residues. The CDR3 loop reads CASSTVMNPEAFF. CDR3 DNA sequence: TGTGCCAGCTCAACAGTTATGAATCCTGAAGCTTTCTTT.

The chain has TRBV14 and TRBJ2-5; 8 bases fit TRBD1. Germline V gives CDR1 SGHDN, CDR2 FVKESK. The CDR3 contains 17 residues. V was clipped by 0 bases and J by 5 bases; unmatched bases: 11. The CDR3 nucleotides read TGTGCCAGCAGCCAAGAAATCTCCAGGGGGCTTAGGGAGACCCAGTACTTC. The encoded protein is CASSQEISRGLRETQYF.

A single count supports this clone. V and J are TRBV7-8 and TRBJ2-1, with 8 bases that match TRBD1. Germline lookup yields CDR1 SGHVS and CDR2 FQNEAQ. V dropped 6 bases and J dropped 4; count of bases not matched to a gene: 8. CDR3 size: 15 residues. The CDR3 region has the DNA TGTGCCAGCAGTATAGGACAGGGAAAATACAATGAGCAGTTCTTC. It is translated as CASSIGQGKYNEQFF.

The J gene is TRBJ1-6, the V gene TRBV19; no firm D call. V was clipped by 3 bases and J by 9 bases, with 12 bases between them. Germline CDR1 LNHDA, CDR2 SQIVND (reference sequence). The CDR3 has 14 amino acids. This CDR3 reads CASSIGGLGSPLHF. The CDR3 nucleotides are TGTGCCAGTAGTATCGGCGGGTTAGGTTCACCCCTCCACTTT.

The chain is built from TRBV12-3 or TRBV12-4 and TRBJ2-5; 9 bases align to TRBD1. V gave up 8 bases and J gave up 5 bases; unmatched junction bases: 6. The CDR3 length is 13 residues. The DNA of the CDR3 is TGTGCCAGCGGGGACAGGGCCGGGGAGACCCAGTACTTC. Amino acids: CASGDRAGETQYF.